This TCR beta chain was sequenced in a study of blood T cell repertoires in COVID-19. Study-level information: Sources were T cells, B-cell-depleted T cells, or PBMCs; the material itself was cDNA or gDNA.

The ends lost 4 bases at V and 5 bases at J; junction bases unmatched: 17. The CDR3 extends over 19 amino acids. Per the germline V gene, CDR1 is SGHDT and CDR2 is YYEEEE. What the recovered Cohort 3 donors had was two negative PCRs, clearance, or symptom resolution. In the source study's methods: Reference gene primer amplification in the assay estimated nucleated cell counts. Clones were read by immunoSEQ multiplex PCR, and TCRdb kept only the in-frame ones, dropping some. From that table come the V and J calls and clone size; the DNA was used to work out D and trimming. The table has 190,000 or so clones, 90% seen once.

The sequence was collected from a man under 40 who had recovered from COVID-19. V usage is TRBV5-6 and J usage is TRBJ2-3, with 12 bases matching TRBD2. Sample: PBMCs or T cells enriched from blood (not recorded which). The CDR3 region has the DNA TGTGCCAGCAGCCCAGGTTTGGGTCTAGCGGGAGGGCAGGAAGATACGCAGTATTTT. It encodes CASSPGLGLAGGQEDTQYF.